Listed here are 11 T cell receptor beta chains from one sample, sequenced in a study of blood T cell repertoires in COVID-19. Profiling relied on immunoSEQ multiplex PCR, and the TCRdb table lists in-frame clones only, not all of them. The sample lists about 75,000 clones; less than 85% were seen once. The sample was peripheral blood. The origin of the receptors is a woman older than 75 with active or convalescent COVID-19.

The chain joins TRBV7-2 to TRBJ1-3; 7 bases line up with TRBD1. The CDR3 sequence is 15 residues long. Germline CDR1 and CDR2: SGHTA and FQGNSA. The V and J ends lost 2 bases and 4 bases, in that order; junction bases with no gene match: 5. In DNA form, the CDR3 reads TGTGCCAGCAGCTTAAAAATGACAGGGGGAAACACCATATATTTT. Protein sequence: CASSLKMTGGNTIYF.

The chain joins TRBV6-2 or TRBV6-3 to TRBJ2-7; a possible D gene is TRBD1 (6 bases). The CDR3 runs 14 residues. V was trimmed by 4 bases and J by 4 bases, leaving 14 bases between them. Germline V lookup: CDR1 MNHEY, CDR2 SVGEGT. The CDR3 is CASSFAGVMYEQYF. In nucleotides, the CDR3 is TGTGCCAGCAGTTTTGCAGGGGTTATGTACGAGCAGTACTTC.

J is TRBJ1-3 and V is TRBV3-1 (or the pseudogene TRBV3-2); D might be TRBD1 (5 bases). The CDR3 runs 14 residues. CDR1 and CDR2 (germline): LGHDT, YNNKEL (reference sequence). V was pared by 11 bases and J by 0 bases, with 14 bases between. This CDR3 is CASSQGHSGNTIYF. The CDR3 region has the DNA TGTGCCTCTTCCCAGGGCCACTCTGGAAACACCATATATTTT.

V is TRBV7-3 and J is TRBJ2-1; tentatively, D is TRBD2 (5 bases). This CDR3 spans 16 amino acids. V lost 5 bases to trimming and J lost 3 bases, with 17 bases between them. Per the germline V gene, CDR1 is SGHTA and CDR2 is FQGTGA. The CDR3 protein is CASSQGASFLYNEQFF. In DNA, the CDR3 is TGTGCCAGCAGCCAAGGTGCTAGCTTCCTCTACAATGAGCAGTTCTTC.

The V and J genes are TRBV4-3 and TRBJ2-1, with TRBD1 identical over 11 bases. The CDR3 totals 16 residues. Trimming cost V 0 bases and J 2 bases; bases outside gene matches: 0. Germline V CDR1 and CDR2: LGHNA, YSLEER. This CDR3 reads CASSQEGQGAYNEQFF. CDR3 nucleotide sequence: TGCGCCAGCAGCCAAGAGGGACAGGGGGCCTACAATGAGCAGTTCTTC.

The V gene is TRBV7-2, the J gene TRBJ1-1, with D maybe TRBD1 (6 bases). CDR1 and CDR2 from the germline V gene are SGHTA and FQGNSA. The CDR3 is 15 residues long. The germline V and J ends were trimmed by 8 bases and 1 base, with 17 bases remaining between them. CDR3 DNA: TGTGCCAGCCGACCAGGGGTTAGCAGGAACACTGAAGCTTTCTTT. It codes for CASRPGVSRNTEAFF.

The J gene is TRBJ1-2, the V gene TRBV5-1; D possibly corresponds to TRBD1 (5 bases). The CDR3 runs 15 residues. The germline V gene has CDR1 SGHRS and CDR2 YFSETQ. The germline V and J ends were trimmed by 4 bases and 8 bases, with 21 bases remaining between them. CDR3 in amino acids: CASSPQGRAPLGYTF. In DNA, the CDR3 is TGCGCCAGCAGCCCCCAGGGCAGGGCCCCTTTGGGCTACACCTTC.

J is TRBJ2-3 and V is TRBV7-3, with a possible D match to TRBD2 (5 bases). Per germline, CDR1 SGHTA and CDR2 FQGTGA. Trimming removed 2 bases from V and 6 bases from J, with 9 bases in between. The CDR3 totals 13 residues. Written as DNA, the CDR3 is TGTGCCAGCAGCTTATTCCGGGATGATACGCAGTATTTT. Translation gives CASSLFRDDTQYF.

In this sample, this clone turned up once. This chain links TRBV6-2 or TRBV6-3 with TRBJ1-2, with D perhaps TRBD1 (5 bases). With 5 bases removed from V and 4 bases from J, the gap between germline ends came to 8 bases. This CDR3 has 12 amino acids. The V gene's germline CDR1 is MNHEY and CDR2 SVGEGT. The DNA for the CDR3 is TGTGCCAGCAGTACCGACAGCTATGGCTACACCTTC. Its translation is CASSTDSYGYTF.

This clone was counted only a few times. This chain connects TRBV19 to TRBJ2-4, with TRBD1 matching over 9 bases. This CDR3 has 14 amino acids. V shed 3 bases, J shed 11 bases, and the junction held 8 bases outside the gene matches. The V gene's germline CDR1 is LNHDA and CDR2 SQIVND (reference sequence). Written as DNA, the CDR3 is TGTGCCAGTAGTATCGGGGGACAGGGTAGAGTTCAGTACTTC. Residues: CASSIGGQGRVQYF. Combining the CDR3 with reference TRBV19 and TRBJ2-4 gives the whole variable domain DGGITQSPKYLFRKEGQNVTLSCEQNLNHDAMYWYRQDPGQGLRLIYYSQIVNDFQKGDIAEGYSVSREKKESFPLTVTSAQKNPTAFYLCASSIGGQGRVQYFGAGTRLSVL.

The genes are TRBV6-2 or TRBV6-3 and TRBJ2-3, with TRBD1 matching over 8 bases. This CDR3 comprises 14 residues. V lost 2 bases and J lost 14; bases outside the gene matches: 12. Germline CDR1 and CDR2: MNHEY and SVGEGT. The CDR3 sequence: CASSYPADRAVPYF. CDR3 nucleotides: TGTGCCAGCAGTTACCCCGCGGACAGGGCTGTTCCGTATTTT.